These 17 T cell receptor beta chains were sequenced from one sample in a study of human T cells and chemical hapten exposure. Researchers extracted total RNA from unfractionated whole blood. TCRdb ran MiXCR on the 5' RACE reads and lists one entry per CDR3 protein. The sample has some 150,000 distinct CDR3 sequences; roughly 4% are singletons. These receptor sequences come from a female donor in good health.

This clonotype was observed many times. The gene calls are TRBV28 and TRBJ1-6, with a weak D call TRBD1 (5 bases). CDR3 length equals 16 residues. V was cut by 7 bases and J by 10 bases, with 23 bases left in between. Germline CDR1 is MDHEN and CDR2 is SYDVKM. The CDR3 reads CASTQPGTDRGSPLHF. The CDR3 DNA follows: TGTGCCAGCACACAGCCGGGGACGGATAGGGGATCACCCCTCCACTTT.

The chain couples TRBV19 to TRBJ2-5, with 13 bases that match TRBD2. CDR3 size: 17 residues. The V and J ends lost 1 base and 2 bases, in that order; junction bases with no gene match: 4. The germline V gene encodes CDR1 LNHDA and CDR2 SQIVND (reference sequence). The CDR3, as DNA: TGTGCCAGTAGTATAGCCCGGACTAGCGGGGGACAAGAGACCCAGTACTTC. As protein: CASSIARTSGGQETQYF.

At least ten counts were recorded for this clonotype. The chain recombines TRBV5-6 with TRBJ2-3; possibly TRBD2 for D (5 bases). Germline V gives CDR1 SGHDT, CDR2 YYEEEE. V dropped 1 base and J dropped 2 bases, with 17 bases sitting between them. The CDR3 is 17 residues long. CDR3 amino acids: CASSLQISGFVTDTQYF. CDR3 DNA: TGTGCCAGCAGCTTGCAAATATCGGGGTTTGTCACAGATACGCAGTATTTT.

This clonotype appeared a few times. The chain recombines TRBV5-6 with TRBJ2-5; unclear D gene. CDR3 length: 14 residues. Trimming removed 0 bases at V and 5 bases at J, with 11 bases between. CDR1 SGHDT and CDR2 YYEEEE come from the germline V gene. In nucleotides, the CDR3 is TGTGCCAGCAGCTTGGTCGTGGCCGGGGAGACCCAGTACTTC. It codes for CASSLVVAGETQYF.

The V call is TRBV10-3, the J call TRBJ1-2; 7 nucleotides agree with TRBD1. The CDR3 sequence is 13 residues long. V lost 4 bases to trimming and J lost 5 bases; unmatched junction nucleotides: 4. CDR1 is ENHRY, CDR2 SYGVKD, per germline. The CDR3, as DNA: TGTGCCATCAGTGGAGGGGACAGTTATGGCTACACCTTC. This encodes CAISGGDSYGYTF.

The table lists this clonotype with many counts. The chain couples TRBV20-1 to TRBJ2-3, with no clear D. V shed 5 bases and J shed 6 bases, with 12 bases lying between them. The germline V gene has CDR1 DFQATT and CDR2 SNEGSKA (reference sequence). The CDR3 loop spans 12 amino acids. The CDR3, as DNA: TGCAGTGCTCCACTATTATCCGATACGCAGTATTTT. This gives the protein CSAPLLSDTQYF.

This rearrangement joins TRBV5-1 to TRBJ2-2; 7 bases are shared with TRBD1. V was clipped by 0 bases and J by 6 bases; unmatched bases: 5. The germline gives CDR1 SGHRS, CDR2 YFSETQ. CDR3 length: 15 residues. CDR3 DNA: TGCGCCAGCAGCTTGGGAGACAGGGACGCCGGGGAGCTGTTTTTT. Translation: CASSLGDRDAGELFF.

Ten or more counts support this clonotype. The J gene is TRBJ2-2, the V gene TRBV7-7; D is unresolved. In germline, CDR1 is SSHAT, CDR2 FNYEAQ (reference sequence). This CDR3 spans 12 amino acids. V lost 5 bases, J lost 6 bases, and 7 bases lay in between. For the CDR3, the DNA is TGTGCCAGCAGCCACAACTCCGGGGAGCTGTTTTTT. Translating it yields CASSHNSGELFF.

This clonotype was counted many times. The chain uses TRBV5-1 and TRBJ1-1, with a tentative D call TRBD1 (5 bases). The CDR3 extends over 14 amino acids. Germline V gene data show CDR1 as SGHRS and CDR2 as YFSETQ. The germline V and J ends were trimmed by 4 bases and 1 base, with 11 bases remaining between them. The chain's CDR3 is CASSTSTGNTEAFF. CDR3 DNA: TGCGCCAGCAGCACTAGTACAGGGAACACTGAAGCTTTCTTT. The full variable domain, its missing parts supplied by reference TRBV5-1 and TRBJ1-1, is KAGVTQTPRYLIKTRGQQVTLSCSPISGHRSVSWYQQTPGQGLQFLFEYFSETQRNKGNFPGRFSGRQFSNSRSEMNVSTLELGDSALYLCASSTSTGNTEAFFGQGTRLTVV.

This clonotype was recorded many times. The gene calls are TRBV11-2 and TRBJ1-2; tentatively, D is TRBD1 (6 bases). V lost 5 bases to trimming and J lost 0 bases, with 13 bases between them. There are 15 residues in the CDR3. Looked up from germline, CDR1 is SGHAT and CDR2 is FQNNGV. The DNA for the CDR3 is TGTGCCAGCAGCCCCAGGGGCATTTCTAACTATGGCTACACCTTC. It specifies CASSPRGISNYGYTF. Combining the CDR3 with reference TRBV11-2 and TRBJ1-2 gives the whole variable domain EAGVAQSPRYKIIEKRQSVAFWCNPISGHATLYWYQQILGQGPKLLIQFQNNGVVDDSQLPKDRFSAERLKGVDSTLKIQPAKLEDSAVYLCASSPRGISNYGYTFGSGTRLTVV.

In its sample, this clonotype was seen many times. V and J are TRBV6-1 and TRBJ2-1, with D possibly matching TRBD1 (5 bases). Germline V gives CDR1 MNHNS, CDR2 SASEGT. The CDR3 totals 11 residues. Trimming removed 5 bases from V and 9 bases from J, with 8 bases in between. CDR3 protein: CASSNRGEQFF. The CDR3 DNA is TGTGCCAGCAGTAATAGGGGTGAGCAGTTCTTC.

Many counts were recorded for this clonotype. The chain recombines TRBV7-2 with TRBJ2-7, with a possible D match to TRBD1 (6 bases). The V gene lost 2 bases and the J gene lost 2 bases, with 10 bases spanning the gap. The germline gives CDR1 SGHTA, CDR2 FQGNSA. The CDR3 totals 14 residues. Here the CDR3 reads CASSLRGLPYEQYF. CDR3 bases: TGTGCCAGCAGCTTAAGGGGGTTACCCTACGAGCAGTACTTC. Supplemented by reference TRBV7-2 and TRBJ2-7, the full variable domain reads GAGVSQSPSNKVTEKGKDVELRCDPISGHTALYWYRQSLGQGLEFLIYFQGNSAPDKSGLPSDRFSAERTGGSVSTLTIQRTQQEDSAVYLCASSLRGLPYEQYFGPGTRLTVT.

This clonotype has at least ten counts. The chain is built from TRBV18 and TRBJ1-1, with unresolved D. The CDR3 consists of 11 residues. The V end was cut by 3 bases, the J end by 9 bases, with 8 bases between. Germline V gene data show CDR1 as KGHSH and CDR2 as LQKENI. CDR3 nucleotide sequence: TGTGCCAGCTCACCCCCGGGCCAAGCTTTCTTT. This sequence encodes CASSPPGQAFF.

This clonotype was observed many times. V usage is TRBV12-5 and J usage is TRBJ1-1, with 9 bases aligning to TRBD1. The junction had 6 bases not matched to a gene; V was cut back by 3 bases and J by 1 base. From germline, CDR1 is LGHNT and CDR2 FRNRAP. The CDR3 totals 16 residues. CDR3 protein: CASGFNRGLRNTEAFF. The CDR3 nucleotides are TGTGCTAGTGGTTTCAACAGGGGGCTAAGGAACACTGAAGCTTTCTTT.

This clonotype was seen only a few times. CDR3 residues: CASSPRDSLSTRFNSPLHF. The CDR3 DNA reads TGTGCCAGCAGCCCCCGGGACAGCCTCTCAACGAGATTTAATTCACCCCTCCACTTT. The J gene is TRBJ1-6, the V gene TRBV7-8; 7 bases are shared with TRBD1. The germline gives CDR1 SGHVS, CDR2 FQNEAQ. J lost 6 bases, V lost 5 bases, and 19 bases had no gene match. This CDR3 has 19 amino acids.

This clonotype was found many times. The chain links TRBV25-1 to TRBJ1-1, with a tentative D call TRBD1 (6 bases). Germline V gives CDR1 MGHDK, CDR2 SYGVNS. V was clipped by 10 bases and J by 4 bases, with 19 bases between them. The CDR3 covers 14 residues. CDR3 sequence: CATRKRGGRTEAFF. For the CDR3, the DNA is TGTGCCACGAGGAAGAGAGGGGGGCGCACTGAAGCTTTCTTT. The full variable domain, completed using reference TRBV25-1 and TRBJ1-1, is EADIYQTPRYLVIGTGKKITLECSQTMGHDKMYWYQQDPGMELHLIHYSYGVNSTEKGDLSSESTVSRIRTEHFPLTLESARPSHTSQYLCATRKRGGRTEAFFGQGTRLTVV.

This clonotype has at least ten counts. This CDR3 is CASSSWGGLDSNQPQHF. The DNA of the CDR3 is TGTGCCAGTAGTAGTTGGGGCGGACTCGATAGCAATCAGCCCCAGCATTTT. This chain joins TRBV19 and TRBJ1-5; a possible D gene is TRBD1 (5 bases). The length of the CDR3 is 17 residues. Germline V gene sequence: CDR1 LNHDA, CDR2 SQIVND (reference sequence). Trimming shortened V by 4 bases and J by 0 bases, and 16 bases separated the two germline ends.